This T cell receptor (beta chain) was found in a study of cytomegalovirus exposure and HLA in healthy donors. Study findings and constraints: A later look showed TCR association rates differing by HLA locus, highest for DRB1 and lowest for HLA-C.

CDR1 is SGHRS and CDR2 is YFSETQ in the germline V gene. This CDR3 has 16 residues. V gave up 4 bases and J gave up 3 bases; unmatched junction bases: 7. Details on this clone: The antigen is undetermined.

The PCR contained 60 Vbeta and 13 Jbeta primers. Generated by immunoSEQ multiplex PCR, the TCRdb table keeps only in-frame clones and is missing some. Among about 130,000 clones listed, about 74% were seen once. The TCR originated in a man aged 18 to 35 in good health and CMV-seropositive. The chain has TRBV5-1 and TRBJ1-1, with 12 positions matching TRBD1. Sample: PBMCs. As DNA, the CDR3 is TGCGCCAGCAGCGCCGGGACAGGGGGCGAGGACACTGAAGCTTTCTTT. It yields the protein CASSAGTGGEDTEAFF.